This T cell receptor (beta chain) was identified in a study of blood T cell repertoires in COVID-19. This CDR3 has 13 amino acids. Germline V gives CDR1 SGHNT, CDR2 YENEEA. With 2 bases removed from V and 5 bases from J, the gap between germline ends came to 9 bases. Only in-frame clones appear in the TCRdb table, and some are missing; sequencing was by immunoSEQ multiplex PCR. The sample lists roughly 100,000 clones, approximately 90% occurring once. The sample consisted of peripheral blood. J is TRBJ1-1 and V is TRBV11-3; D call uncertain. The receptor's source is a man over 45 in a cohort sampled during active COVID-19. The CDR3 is CASSLSPGTEAFF. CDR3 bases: TGTGCCAGCAGCTTATCACCGGGGACTGAAGCTTTCTTT.